This T cell receptor beta chain was documented in a study of synovial regulatory T cells in juvenile arthritis (dated by TCRdb to 2014 to 2015). About the investigation overall: Among the sequenced patients, three were classified as therapy-naive, methotrexate plus infliximab was given to one, methotrexate was given to roughly six, and treatment information was unavailable for one. The study compared TCRbeta CDR3 repertoires of blood iaTreg cells, other blood Treg cells and synovial fluid Treg cells from matched patient samples. Effector T cell subsets from the study cohort were also sequenced for comparisons, but the Treg dataset by itself includes only blood Treg cells and synovial fluid Treg cells. The TCR repertoire comparisons covered Treg and Teff subsets from about a dozen JIA patients with active disease. The full study reports these points: iaTreg TCR repertoires were found to be largely private across patients and to partially overlap with synovial Teff and blood CPL repertoires. Synovial Treg cells shared more CDR3 sequences with iaTreg cells than with other blood Treg cells; Chao-Jaccard similarity confirmed closer relation. Blood iaTreg cells showed lower TCR diversity than other blood Treg cells, consistent with antigen-driven expansion.

Library preparation used the immunoSEQ multiplex PCR assay. TCRbeta CDR3 sequencing was performed by Adaptive Biotechnologies. The authors' pipeline ran thus. To assess repertoire similarity, the researchers used the Chao-modified Jaccard index along with median clonotype overlap taken from 200 random subsamples at equal sample size. The similarity analyses were run on either productive nucleotide sequences or amino acid sequences translated in silico. Hierarchical clustering with single linkage and t-SNE based on Chao-modified Jaccard distances were applied for the comparison of repertoires. Repertoire diversity was measured with the Renyi index after sample size normalisation across a range of alpha values. In its TCRdb copy, this immuneACCESS table keeps in-frame sequences only and misses some clones. Where compared with another copy, unresolved V genes explain less than half of these, and the others have no known cause. The D gene and trimming were derived from the DNA, and the V and J assignments and clone size from that table. The sample table records 9,000 to 10,000 clones. Together, the top ten hold about 0.7% of the sample.

Details on this clone: Its antigen is currently not known.

TCR repertoires were obtained from some eleven juvenile idiopathic arthritis patients with active disease who had not reached inactive disease, of whom 3 were polyarticular and 8 were oligoarticular. The median age of the TCR-sequenced patients was just under 12 years (range about 2.1-25), and their median disease duration was around seven years (range 0.2-19.1). The samples used for TCR repertoire analysis were collected at two centres in Italy. Peripheral blood mononuclear cells were isolated by Histopaque-1077 density gradient and cryopreserved in roughly 90% FCS with around 10% DMSO. From cysteine to phenylalanine, the CDR3 is 14 amino acids long. No DNA is given. Taken from the germline V gene (reference sequence), the CDR1 and CDR2 loops are SGHKS and YYEKEE.

In this chain, TRBV5-5 is recombined with TRBJ2-2; TCRdb returns TRBD2, unconfirmable since there is no DNA. This receptor was obtained from a donor under 30 with juvenile idiopathic arthritis. Source material: Treg cells from blood. In light of the paper, this sample's cell subset or site label describes: remaining (HLA-DR-negative) circulating blood Treg cells. The CDR3 region has the sequence CASSLGGLAGELFF.